The clone carrying this T cell receptor (beta chain) turned up a few times. Its cognate antigen is unknown. These data originate in a study of blood T cells in healthy people across ages. General study points: There were more naive CD4+ cells and higher diversity in long-lived donors than in aged donors. Diversity of TCR beta per million T cells declined in a roughly linear way with age.

Germline loops: CDR1 MDHEN, CDR2 SYDVKM. V dropped 5 bases and J dropped 3 bases, with 7 bases sitting between them. CDR3 length: 12 amino acids. Primed by a sample-barcoded 5' primer and a J-beta primer mix, a second PCR proceeded for about 6 to 12 cycles. TCRdb called the 5' RACE reads again in MiXCR, with one record for every CDR3 protein. The profile shows some 1.4 million distinct CDR3 sequences, around two fifths of them singletons. The sequencing input was blood. This TCR derives from a woman aged 18-35 years in good health. This chain links TRBV28 with TRBJ1-1, with D unresolved. The CDR3 protein is CASSGRDTEAFF. DNA for the CDR3: TGTGCCAGCAGTGGAAGGGACACTGAAGCTTTCTTT. The variable domain in full, completed from reference TRBV28 and TRBJ1-1, reads DVKVTQSSRYLVKRTGEKVFLECVQDMDHENMFWYRQDPGLGLRLIYFSYDVKMKEKGDIPEGYSVSREKKERFSLILESASTNQTSMYLCASSGRDTEAFFGQGTRLTVV.